Below are 9 T cell receptor beta chains sequenced from a single sample in a study of regulatory T cells in long-lasting Graves disease. Arm-PCR with iRepertoire HTBI primers amplified the CDR3 regions for these TCR beta libraries. TCRdb analysed the multiplex PCR reads with MiXCR anew, one entry per CDR3 protein. The sample gives about 430,000 distinct CDR3 sequences, around 20% of which show up once; approximately 14% is in the top ten. Time point indicated: persistent/refractory GD, antithyroid drugs over 5 years with positive TRAb. The TCR library was made from RNA that had been extracted from PBMCs in TRIzol. The specimen was peripheral blood mononuclear cells (PBMCs), collected when the disease was refractory, from a patient treated with antithyroid drugs. These receptors originate from a female donor with Graves disease.

The chain is built from TRBV7-3 and TRBJ2-7, with TRBD2 matching 13 bases. Germline loops: CDR1 SGHTA, CDR2 FQGTGA. J lost 2 bases, V lost 1 base, and 11 bases had no gene match. The CDR3 is made up of 19 amino acids. The CDR3 DNA reads TGTGCCAGCAGCTTAAGGGGCAGGACTAGCGGGAGTACCCCCTACGAGCAGTACTTC. Encoded protein: CASSLRGRTSGSTPYEQYF.

Turning to this clonotype: This could be a read error, since a much larger clone is one nucleotide away. Given the absence of the conserved phenylalanine or tryptophan at the CDR3 end, a read error is likely. V usage is TRBV2 and J usage is TRBJ1-1; perhaps TRBD1 as D (5 bases). The V end lost 6 bases, the J end lost 3 bases, and 11 bases lay between the germline ends. CDR3 length: 13 amino acids. Germline values: CDR1 SNHLY, CDR2 FYNNEI. CDR3 nucleotides: TGTGCCAGCAGCGGTGGGACTTACACTGAAGCTTTCTCT. Protein: CASSGGTYTEAFS.

The table lists this clonotype with a few counts. The chain couples TRBV28 to TRBJ2-2; a possible D gene is TRBD2 (6 bases). V was cut by 6 bases and J by 5 bases, with 16 bases left in between. Germline V CDR1 and CDR2: MDHEN, SYDVKM. CDR3 length: 15 residues. CDR3 amino acids: CASRKGEVLTGELFF. DNA for the CDR3: TGTGCCAGCAGAAAAGGGGAGGTTTTAACCGGGGAGCTGTTTTTT.

The CDR3 loop reads CASQQGMSTEAFF. In nucleotides, the CDR3 is TGTGCCTCACAACAGGGGATGAGCACTGAAGCTTTCTTT. The gene calls are TRBV6-1 and TRBJ1-1; 7 bases are shared with TRBD1. V was pared by 11 bases and J by 4 bases, with 10 bases of the junction left unmatched. Germline CDR1 reads MNHNS; CDR2 reads SASEGT. The CDR3 runs 13 residues.

With regard to this clonotype: With a much larger clone just one base away, this may be a read error. The chain combines TRBV6-9 with TRBJ2-2; D may be TRBD2 (6 bases). Germline V gene sequence: CDR1 MNHGY, CDR2 SVAAGI. The ends were cut back, 2 bases at V and 9 bases at J, with 16 bases in the middle. The CDR3 is 15 amino acids. The CDR3 coding sequence is TGTGCCAGCAGTTATAAACTAGCCGGGACCAGGGAGCTGTTTTTT. This sequence encodes CASSYKLAGTRELFF.

This chain joins TRBV7-2 and TRBJ2-5; no clear D. The CDR3 is made up of 14 amino acids. Trimming stripped 0 bases from V and 0 bases from J, with 5 bases between. CDR1 SGHTA and CDR2 FQGNSA come from the germline V gene. The CDR3 reads CASSLAVNQETQYF. The DNA of the CDR3 is TGTGCCAGCAGCTTAGCGGTAAACCAAGAGACCCAGTACTTC.

This clonotype occurred once. The CDR3 does not close with the conserved phenylalanine or tryptophan, likely indicating a read error. The chain uses TRBV6-2 or TRBV6-3 and TRBJ2-7; D may correspond to TRBD1 or TRBD2 (6 bases each). Trimming stripped 4 bases from V and 6 bases from J, with 19 bases between. Germline V CDR1 and CDR2: MNHEY, SVGEGT. The CDR3 runs to 15 residues. The CDR3 sequence: CASSSRGTGRREQYS. CDR3 coding DNA: TGTGCCAGCAGTTCCCGGGGCACAGGGAGGCGCGAGCAGTACTCC.

This clonotype has ten or more counts. The genes are TRBV12-3 or TRBV12-4 and TRBJ1-2; 8 bases are shared with TRBD1. There are 15 residues in the CDR3. Germline trimming cut 6 bases from V and 5 bases from J; bases unmatched to any gene: 11. The CDR3 reads CASSPGQGVGYGYTF. The CDR3 DNA follows: TGTGCCAGCAGCCCCGGACAGGGTGTGGGGTATGGCTACACCTTC.

The chain links TRBV6-1 to TRBJ2-7; possibly TRBD2 for D (6 bases). Germline loops: CDR1 MNHNS, CDR2 SASEGT. Trimming pared 6 bases from V and 3 bases from J, leaving 18 bases between. This CDR3 region has 15 residues. The CDR3 reads CASRAGLGPNYEQYF. In DNA, the CDR3 is TGTGCCAGCAGGGCGGGATTAGGGCCTAACTACGAGCAGTACTTC.